This T cell receptor (beta chain) was captured in a study of T cell changes during pregnancy in multiple sclerosis. Germline-derived CDR1 and CDR2 are SQVTM and ANQGSEA. Trimming removed 8 bases at V and 5 bases at J, with 19 bases between. This CDR3 spans 14 amino acids. Sequenced by immunoSEQ multiplex PCR; TCRdb stores in-frame clones only, minus some. The sample holds 60,000 to 65,000 clones, over 85% seen once. Sequencing used peripheral blood, obtained in the second trimester of pregnancy. The source is a female donor with multiple sclerosis, enrolled in a pregnancy study. The chain is built from TRBV29-1 and TRBJ1-3, with a weak D call TRBD1 (6 bases). In DNA form, the CDR3 reads TGCAGCATCTCTACCAGGGGTATTCGAAACACCATATATTTT. It specifies CSISTRGIRNTIYF.